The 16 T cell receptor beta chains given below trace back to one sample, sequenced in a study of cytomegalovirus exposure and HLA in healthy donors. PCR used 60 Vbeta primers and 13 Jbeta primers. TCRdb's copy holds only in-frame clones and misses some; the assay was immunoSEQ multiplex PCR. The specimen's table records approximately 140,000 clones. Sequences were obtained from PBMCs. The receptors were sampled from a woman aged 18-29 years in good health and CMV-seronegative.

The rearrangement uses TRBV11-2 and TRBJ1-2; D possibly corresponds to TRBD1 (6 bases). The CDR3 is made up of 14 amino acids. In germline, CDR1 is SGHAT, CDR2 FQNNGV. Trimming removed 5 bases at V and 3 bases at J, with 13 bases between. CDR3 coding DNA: TGTGCCAGCAGCCGCAGACAGGACTACTATGGCTACACCTTC. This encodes CASSRRQDYYGYTF.

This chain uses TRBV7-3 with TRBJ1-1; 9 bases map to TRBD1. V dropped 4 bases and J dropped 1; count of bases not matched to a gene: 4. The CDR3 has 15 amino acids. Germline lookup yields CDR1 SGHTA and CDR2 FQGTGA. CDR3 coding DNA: TGTGCCAGCAGCTCCACGGGACAGGGGAACACTGAAGCTTTCTTT. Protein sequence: CASSSTGQGNTEAFF.

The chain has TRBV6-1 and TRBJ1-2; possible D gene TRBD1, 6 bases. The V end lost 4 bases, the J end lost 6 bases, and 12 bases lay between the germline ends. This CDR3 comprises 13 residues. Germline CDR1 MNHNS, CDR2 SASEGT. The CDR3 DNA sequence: TGTGCCAGCAGTGCAACAGGGAAGGATGGCTACACCTTC. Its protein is CASSATGKDGYTF.

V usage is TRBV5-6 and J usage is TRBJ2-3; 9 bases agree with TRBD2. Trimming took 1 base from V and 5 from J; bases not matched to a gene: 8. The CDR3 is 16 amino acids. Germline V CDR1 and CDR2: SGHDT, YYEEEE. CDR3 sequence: CASSLLASGAGDTQYF. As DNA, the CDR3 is TGTGCCAGCAGCTTGTTGGCTAGCGGGGCGGGAGATACGCAGTATTTT.

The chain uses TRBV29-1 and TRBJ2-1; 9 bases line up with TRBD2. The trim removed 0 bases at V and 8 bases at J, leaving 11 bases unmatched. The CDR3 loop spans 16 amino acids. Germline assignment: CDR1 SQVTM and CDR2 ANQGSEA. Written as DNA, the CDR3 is TGCAGCGTTGAAGATCGGTCTAGCGGGATGTTTTATGAGCAGTTCTTC. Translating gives CSVEDRSSGMFYEQFF.

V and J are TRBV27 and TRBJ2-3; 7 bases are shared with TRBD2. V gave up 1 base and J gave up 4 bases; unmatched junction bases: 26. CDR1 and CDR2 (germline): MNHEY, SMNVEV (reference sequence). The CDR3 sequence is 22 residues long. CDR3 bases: TGTGCCAGCAGTTTATGCGACAACATCATAACTCGACTAGCTCCAGACTCAGATACGCAGTATTTT. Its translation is CASSLCDNIITRLAPDSDTQYF.

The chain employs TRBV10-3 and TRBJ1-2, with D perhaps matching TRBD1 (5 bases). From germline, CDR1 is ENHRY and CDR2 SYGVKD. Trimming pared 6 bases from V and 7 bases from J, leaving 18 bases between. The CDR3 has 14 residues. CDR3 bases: TGTGCCATCAGCGTGGACATAGCAGATAGTGGCTACACCTTC. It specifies CAISVDIADSGYTF.

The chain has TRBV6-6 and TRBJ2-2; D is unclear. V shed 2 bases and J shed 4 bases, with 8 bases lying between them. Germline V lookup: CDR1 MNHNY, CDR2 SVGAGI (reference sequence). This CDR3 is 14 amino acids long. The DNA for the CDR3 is TGTGCCAGCAGTTACCCGCCCGGCACCGGGGAGCTGTTTTTT. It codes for CASSYPPGTGELFF.

This CDR3 reads CASSFATKGVPYEQYF. As DNA, the CDR3 is TGTGCCAGCAGCTTTGCCACTAAGGGGGTCCCCTACGAGCAGTACTTC. The genes are TRBV5-6 and TRBJ2-7, with D possibly matching TRBD1 (6 bases). CDR1 is SGHDT, CDR2 YYEEEE, per germline. V was clipped by 2 bases and J by 2 bases, with 17 bases between them. The CDR3 runs to 16 residues. The full variable domain, its missing parts supplied by reference TRBV5-6 and TRBJ2-7, is DAGVTQSPTHLIKTRGQQVTLRCSPKSGHDTVSWYQQALGQGPQFIFQYYEEEERQRGNFPDRFSGHQFPNYSSELNVNALLLGDSALYLCASSFATKGVPYEQYFGPGTRLTVT.

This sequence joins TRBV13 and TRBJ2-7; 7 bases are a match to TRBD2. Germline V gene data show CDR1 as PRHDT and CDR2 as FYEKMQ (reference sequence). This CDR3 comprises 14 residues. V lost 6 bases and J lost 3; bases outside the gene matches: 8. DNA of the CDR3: TGTGCCAGCAGTTCCCGGGACTACTACTACGAGCAGTACTTC. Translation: CASSSRDYYYEQYF.

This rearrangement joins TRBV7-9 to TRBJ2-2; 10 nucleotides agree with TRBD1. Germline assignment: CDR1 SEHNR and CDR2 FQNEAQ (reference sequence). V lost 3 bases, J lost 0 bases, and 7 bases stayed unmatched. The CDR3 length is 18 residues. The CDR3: CASSLGSGQGANTGELFF. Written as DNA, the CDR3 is TGTGCCAGCAGCTTGGGGTCAGGACAGGGGGCGAACACCGGGGAGCTGTTTTTT.

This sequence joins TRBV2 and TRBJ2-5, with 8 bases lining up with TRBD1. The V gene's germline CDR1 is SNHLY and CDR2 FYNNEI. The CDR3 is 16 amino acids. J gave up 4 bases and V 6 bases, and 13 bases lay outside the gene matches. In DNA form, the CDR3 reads TGTGCCAGCAGCCCCCAGTTTCAGGGGGCTAGAGAGACCCAGTACTTC. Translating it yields CASSPQFQGARETQYF.

CDR3 protein: CASTESLFSGANVLTF. Written as DNA, the CDR3 is TGTGCCAGCACGGAGTCACTGTTCTCTGGGGCCAACGTCCTGACTTTC. V and J are TRBV21-1 and TRBJ2-6; TRBD2 is taken as the D call from the table, unchecked against the DNA. TRBV21-1 is assigned pseudogene status. The CDR3 contains 16 residues.

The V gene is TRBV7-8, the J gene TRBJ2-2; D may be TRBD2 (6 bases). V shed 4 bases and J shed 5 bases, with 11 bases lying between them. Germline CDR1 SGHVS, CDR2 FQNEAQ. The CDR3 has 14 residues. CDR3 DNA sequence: TGTGCCAGCAGCTGGGGGACTCTGACCGGGGAGCTGTTTTTT. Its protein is CASSWGTLTGELFF.

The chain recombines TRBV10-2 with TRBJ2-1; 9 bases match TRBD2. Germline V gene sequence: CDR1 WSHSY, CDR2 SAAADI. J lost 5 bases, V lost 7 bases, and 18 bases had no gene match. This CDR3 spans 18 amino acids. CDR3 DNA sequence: TGCGCCAGCATGTCAACCCCAATGGGCGGGAGGGTAGACAATGAGCAGTTCTTC. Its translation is CASMSTPMGGRVDNEQFF.

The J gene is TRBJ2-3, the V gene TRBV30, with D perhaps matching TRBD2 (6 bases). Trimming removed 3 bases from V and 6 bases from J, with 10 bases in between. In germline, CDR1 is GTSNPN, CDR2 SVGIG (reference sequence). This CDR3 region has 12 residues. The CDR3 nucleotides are TGTGCCTGGAGGGGTGCGGGGGATACGCAGTATTTT. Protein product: CAWRGAGDTQYF. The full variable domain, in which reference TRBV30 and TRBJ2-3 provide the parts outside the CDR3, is SQTIHQWPATLVQPVGSPLSLECTVEGTSNPNLYWYRQAAGRGLQLLFYSVGIGQISSEVPQNLSASRPQDRQFILSSKKLLLSDSGFYLCAWRGAGDTQYFGPGTRLTVL.